The 24 T cell receptor beta chains listed next were all sequenced from one sample in a study of CD8+ T cells in alopecia areata (dated by TCRdb to 2016 to 2019). Library method: the immunoSEQ multiplex PCR assay. RNA was extracted from all samples and reverse transcribed into cDNA as template for TCR sequencing. Imported from immuneACCESS, the table was reduced by TCRdb to in-frame sequences with V and J called. These copies leave out some clones; in studies compared against another copy, an unresolved V gene accounts for under half, and the cause of the remainder is not known. The sample records roughly 200,000 clones, more than 55% of which are singletons. The ten largest make up under 5% of the sample. The source material was CD8+ T cells sorted from blood. The receptors stem from a human donor in good health.

The chain joins TRBV13 to TRBJ2-7; 7 nucleotides line up with TRBD1. The CDR3 spans 12 residues. Trimming at V came to 4 bases and at J to 5 bases, leaving 2 bases not matched to a gene. Germline-derived CDR1 and CDR2 are PRHDT and FYEKMQ (reference sequence). CDR3 sequence reads: CASSSTGNEQYF. CDR3 in DNA: TGTGCCAGCAGCTCGACAGGGAACGAGCAGTACTTC.

This clone was recorded a few times. The genes are TRBV30 and TRBJ1-2; 7 bases fit TRBD1. The CDR3 is 18 residues long. Germline CDR1 reads GTSNPN; CDR2 reads SVGIG (reference sequence). After removal of 8 bases from V and 8 bases from J, the junction contained 29 bases not matched to a gene. The CDR3 bases are TGTGCCGGGCGACAAGGGGTCGCGATCGGGACAGCGTCCCGGGGCTACACCTTC. Its protein product is CAGRQGVAIGTASRGYTF.

Only a few counts were recorded for this clone. This sequence joins TRBV27 and TRBJ1-4; D is possibly TRBD1 (6 bases). This CDR3 has 14 residues. V lost 3 bases to trimming and J lost 6 bases, with 11 bases between them. Germline assignment: CDR1 MNHEY and CDR2 SMNVEV (reference sequence). The CDR3 DNA is TGTGCCAGCAGTTTGCAGGGGAAGCATGAAAAACTGTTTTTT. This sequence encodes CASSLQGKHEKLFF.

The CDR3 here is CATRGQGGQPQHF. CDR3 coding DNA: TGTGCCACCCGGGGACAAGGCGGTCAGCCCCAGCATTTT. The chain combines TRBV6-5 with TRBJ1-5, with D perhaps TRBD1 (6 bases). In germline, CDR1 is MNHEY, CDR2 SVGAGI. The CDR3 sequence is 13 residues long. With 10 bases removed from V and 6 bases from J, the gap between germline ends came to 16 bases.

This clone is a singleton in its sample. The rearrangement links TRBV30 to TRBJ1-1; 7 bases fit TRBD1. The CDR3 has 13 amino acids. The germline V gene encodes CDR1 GTSNPN and CDR2 SVGIG (reference sequence). V gave up 7 bases and J gave up 6 bases; unmatched junction bases: 11. CDR3 sequence reads: CASLGDRDPEAFF. CDR3 coding DNA: TGTGCCTCCCTAGGTGACAGGGACCCTGAAGCTTTCTTT. The variable domain in full, completed from reference TRBV30 and TRBJ1-1, reads SQTIHQWPATLVQPVGSPLSLECTVEGTSNPNLYWYRQAAGRGLQLLFYSVGIGQISSEVPQNLSASRPQDRQFILSSKKLLLSDSGFYLCASLGDRDPEAFFGQGTRLTVV.

The rearrangement links TRBV7-9 to TRBJ2-5, with unresolved D. Germline V gives CDR1 SEHNR, CDR2 FQNEAQ (reference sequence). The V end lost 0 bases, the J end lost 4 bases, and 6 bases lay between the germline ends. The CDR3 has 13 amino acids. CDR3 in amino acids: CASSLANTETQYF. The CDR3 coding sequence is TGTGCCAGCAGCTTAGCGAACACAGAGACCCAGTACTTC.

The rearrangement uses TRBV6-5 and TRBJ1-5; D gene unclear. Deletions cut 0 bases from V and 7 bases from J, with 10 bases between. CDR1 and CDR2 from the germline V gene are MNHEY and SVGAGI. CDR3 length equals 14 residues. The CDR3 DNA sequence: TGTGCCAGCAGTTACTCGAATCAGGTGCAGCCCCAGCATTTT. The encoded protein is CASSYSNQVQPQHF.

The V gene is TRBV5-6, the J gene TRBJ1-2; the D is unclear. The CDR3 spans 14 residues. Trimming left V 4 bases short and J 4 bases short, with 14 bases between. The germline gives CDR1 SGHDT, CDR2 YYEEEE. The CDR3 loop is CASSPGVSGYGYTF. The CDR3 DNA reads TGTGCCAGCAGCCCCGGTGTGTCTGGCTATGGCTACACCTTC.

This rearrangement joins TRBV2 to TRBJ1-5; D is perhaps TRBD1 (6 bases). CDR3 length equals 15 residues. Trimming stripped 8 bases from V and 4 bases from J, with 18 bases between. The germline CDR1 and CDR2 sequences are SNHLY and FYNNEI. Written as DNA, the CDR3 is TGTGCCAGCCTAGGTAGAGGGGGTAGTAATCAGCCCCAGCATTTT. Encoded protein: CASLGRGGSNQPQHF.

The chain recombines TRBV5-1 with TRBJ1-2, with a possible D match to TRBD1 (5 bases). The germline V gene has CDR1 SGHRS and CDR2 YFSETQ. This CDR3 region has 15 residues. Deletions cut 2 bases from V and 4 bases from J, with 15 bases between. CDR3 in amino acids: CASSFGHQNFYGYTF. Written as DNA, the CDR3 is TGCGCCAGCAGCTTCGGACACCAGAACTTCTATGGCTACACCTTC.

This clone was observed a handful of times. This chain joins TRBV29-1 and TRBJ2-7, with D uncertain. Trimming removed 2 bases from V and 4 bases from J, with 9 bases in between. CDR1 SQVTM and CDR2 ANQGSEA come from the germline V gene. There are 12 residues in the CDR3. CDR3 nucleotide sequence: TGCAGCGTTGAAAAATCTGGGTACGAGCAGTACTTC. It is translated as CSVEKSGYEQYF.

The chain couples TRBV27 to TRBJ2-3, with unresolved D. Germline V lookup: CDR1 MNHEY, CDR2 SMNVEV (reference sequence). V lost 5 bases to trimming and J lost 2 bases, with 11 bases between them. The CDR3 is 14 amino acids. The CDR3 coding sequence is TGTGCCAGCAGTCCCAAGGGATTCACAGATACGCAGTATTTT. It codes for CASSPKGFTDTQYF.

The rearrangement joins TRBV7-9 to TRBJ2-7, with TRBD1 identical over 9 bases. With V trimmed by 5 bases and J by 5 bases, 10 bases remained unmatched. The CDR3 is 15 residues long. The germline V gene has CDR1 SEHNR and CDR2 FQNEAQ (reference sequence). CDR3 nucleotide sequence: TGTGCCAGCAGCATTCCGGGACAGGGTAACAACGAGCAGTACTTC. This gives the protein CASSIPGQGNNEQYF.

The chain is built from TRBV5-8 and TRBJ2-5; the D is unclear. Between the trimmed V and J ends, which lost 3 bases and 1 base, there was a span of 10 bases. The CDR3 contains 14 residues. Germline CDR1 and CDR2: SGHTS and YDEGEE. The CDR3 DNA follows: TGTGCCAGCAGCTGGTCCGTGGGCCAAGAGACCCAGTACTTC. Protein sequence: CASSWSVGQETQYF.

The chain recombines TRBV5-1 with TRBJ2-5; D unresolved. This CDR3 is 16 amino acids long. V dropped 0 bases and J dropped 1 base, with 13 bases sitting between them. From germline, CDR1 is SGHRS and CDR2 YFSETQ. The CDR3 loop reads CASSLAPHSSQETQYF. CDR3 in DNA: TGCGCCAGCAGCTTGGCGCCCCACAGCTCCCAAGAGACCCAGTACTTC. The full variable domain, its missing parts supplied by reference TRBV5-1 and TRBJ2-5, is KAGVTQTPRYLIKTRGQQVTLSCSPISGHRSVSWYQQTPGQGLQFLFEYFSETQRNKGNFPGRFSGRQFSNSRSEMNVSTLELGDSALYLCASSLAPHSSQETQYFGPGTRLLVL.

The CDR3 nucleotides are TGTGCCAGCAGCTTGCTCGACTCGGACACTGAAGCTTTCTTT. This translates into CASSLLDSDTEAFF. The gene calls are TRBV11-1 and TRBJ1-1; D gene uncertain. The CDR3 covers 14 residues. Germline values: CDR1 SGHAT, CDR2 FQDESV (reference sequence). Trimming shortened V by 3 bases and J by 3 bases, and 11 bases separated the two germline ends.

This chain uses TRBV7-9 with TRBJ2-2, with no clear D. Germline V lookup: CDR1 SEHNR, CDR2 FQNEAQ (reference sequence). The CDR3 runs 15 residues. V was trimmed by 5 bases and J by 1 base, leaving 11 bases between them. Written as DNA, the CDR3 is TGTGCCAGCAGCAGCCTCACGGTGAACACCGGGGAGCTGTTTTTT. It codes for CASSSLTVNTGELFF.

The rearrangement joins TRBV29-1 to TRBJ2-5; D remains ambiguous. Matching the DNA end better, TRBJ2-7 makes the J call doubtful. The CDR3 loop spans 12 amino acids. Germline V lookup: CDR1 SQVTM, CDR2 ANQGSEA. The CDR3 bases are TGCAGCGTTGCCCCAGCGAACGACGAGCAGTACTTC. It translates to CSVAPANDEQYF.

This clone was detected only a few times. The chain joins TRBV7-9 to TRBJ1-1; D is possibly TRBD1 (5 bases). CDR3 length: 14 amino acids. Germline V gene data show CDR1 as SEHNR and CDR2 as FQNEAQ (reference sequence). Trimming pared 5 bases from V and 3 bases from J, leaving 13 bases between. The chain's CDR3 is CASSVRVGDTEAFF. Here the CDR3 DNA reads TGTGCCAGCAGCGTCAGGGTTGGGGACACTGAAGCTTTCTTT. Supplemented by reference TRBV7-9 and TRBJ1-1, the full variable domain reads DTGVSQNPRHKITKRGQNVTFRCDPISEHNRLYWYRQTLGQGPEFLTYFQNEAQLEKSRLLSDRFSAERPKGSFSTLEIQRTEQGDSAMYLCASSVRVGDTEAFFGQGTRLTVV.

The V and J genes are TRBV6-1 and TRBJ2-7, with a possible D match to TRBD1 (6 bases). The germline V gene encodes CDR1 MNHNS and CDR2 SASEGT. V shed 2 bases and J shed 2 bases, with 7 bases lying between them. CDR3 length: 13 amino acids. The CDR3 DNA sequence: TGTGCCAGCAGTGAAAGGACAGCCTACGAGCAGTACTTC. Translation: CASSERTAYEQYF.

The chain recombines TRBV7-2 with TRBJ2-7, with TRBD1 as a possible D gene (5 bases). There are 13 residues in the CDR3. CDR1 is SGHTA, CDR2 FQGNSA, per germline. The V gene lost 3 bases and the J gene lost 3 bases, with 9 bases spanning the gap. The CDR3 DNA reads as TGTGCCAGCAGCTTGGGCAGGGTCTACGAGCAGTACTTC. It specifies CASSLGRVYEQYF.

The chain recombines TRBV13 with TRBJ2-7; D gene unclear. CDR1 and CDR2 from the germline V gene are PRHDT and FYEKMQ (reference sequence). CDR3 length: 13 residues. Between the trimmed V and J ends, which lost 3 bases and 2 bases, there was a span of 8 bases. The CDR3 bases are TGTGCCAGCAGCTTGGGAACAGCCTACGAGCAGTACTTC. Its protein product is CASSLGTAYEQYF.

This chain joins TRBV5-6 and TRBJ1-1; D may be TRBD1 (6 bases). The CDR3 sequence is 15 residues long. The germline V gene has CDR1 SGHDT and CDR2 YYEEEE. Between the trimmed V and J ends, which lost 3 bases and 2 bases, there was a span of 14 bases. This CDR3 is CASSSPTGTNTEAFF. The CDR3 nucleotides are TGTGCCAGCAGCTCACCAACAGGGACCAACACTGAAGCTTTCTTT.

The chain is built from TRBV9 and TRBJ2-2; D not certain. This CDR3 region has 14 residues. Between the trimmed V and J ends, which lost 0 bases and 1 base, there was a span of 4 bases. Germline V gene data show CDR1 as SGDLS and CDR2 as YYNGEE. This CDR3 reads CASSVEGNTGELFF. DNA of the CDR3: TGTGCCAGCAGCGTAGAGGGGAACACCGGGGAGCTGTTTTTT.